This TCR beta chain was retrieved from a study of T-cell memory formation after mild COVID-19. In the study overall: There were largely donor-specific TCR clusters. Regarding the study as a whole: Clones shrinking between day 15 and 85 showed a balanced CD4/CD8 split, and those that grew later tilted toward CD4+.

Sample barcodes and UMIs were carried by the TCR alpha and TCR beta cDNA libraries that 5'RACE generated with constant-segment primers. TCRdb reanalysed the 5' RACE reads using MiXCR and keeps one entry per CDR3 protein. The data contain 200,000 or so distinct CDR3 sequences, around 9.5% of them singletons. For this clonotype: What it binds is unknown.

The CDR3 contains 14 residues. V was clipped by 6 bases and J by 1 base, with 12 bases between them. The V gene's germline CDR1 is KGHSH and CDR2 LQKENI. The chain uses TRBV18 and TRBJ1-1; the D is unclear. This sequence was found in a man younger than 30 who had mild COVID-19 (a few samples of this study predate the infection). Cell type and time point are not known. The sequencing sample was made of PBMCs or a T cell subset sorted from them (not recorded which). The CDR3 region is CASSPGEANTEAFF. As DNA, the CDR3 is TGTGCCAGCTCCCCTGGAGAGGCGAACACTGAAGCTTTCTTT.